One sample yielded the 27 T cell receptor beta chains listed below, sequenced in a study of Tregs in tolerant kidney transplant recipients. The table came from immunoSEQ multiplex PCR; TCRdb's copy has only in-frame clones and leaves some out. In the table there are some 69,000 clones, 84% of which are singletons. The sample comprised CD4+ T cells from blood. The receptors here all came from a human donor in good health.

The genes are TRBV11-1 and TRBJ2-3; D is ambiguous. The CDR3 spans 12 residues. With 0 bases removed from V and 2 bases from J, the gap between germline ends came to 0 bases. CDR1 SGHAT and CDR2 FQDESV come from the germline V gene (reference sequence). The CDR3 sequence: CASSLATDTQYF. The DNA for the CDR3 is TGTGCCAGCAGCTTAGCCACAGATACGCAGTATTTT. Drawing the rest from reference TRBV11-1 and TRBJ2-3, the complete variable domain is EAEVAQSPRYKITEKSQAVAFWCDPISGHATLYWYRQILGQGPELLVQFQDESVVDDSQLPKDRFSAERLKGVDSTLKIQPAELGDSAMYLCASSLATDTQYFGPGTRLTVL.

The rearrangement uses TRBV19 and TRBJ2-2, with unresolved D. The germline V gene encodes CDR1 LNHDA and CDR2 SQIVND (reference sequence). The CDR3 runs 14 residues. Trimming pared 8 bases from V and 7 bases from J, leaving 17 bases between. The CDR3 sequence is CASSQGYSGGELFF. CDR3 nucleotide sequence: TGTGCCAGTTCCCAAGGGTATAGTGGCGGGGAGCTGTTTTTT.

The V and J genes are TRBV11-3 and TRBJ2-5; D could derive from TRBD1 or TRBD2 (6 bases each). The V gene lost 11 bases and the J gene lost 5 bases, with 27 bases spanning the gap. The CDR3 contains 16 residues. Germline CDR1 reads SGHNT; CDR2 reads YENEEA. In nucleotides, the CDR3 is TGTGCCTCACAAGGCCGGGAGTCAGGGGCCGGGGAGACCCAGTACTTC. As protein: CASQGRESGAGETQYF. The whole variable domain, remainder taken from reference TRBV11-3 and TRBJ2-5, is EAGVVQSPRYKIIEKKQPVAFWCNPISGHNTLYWYLQNLGQGPELLIRYENEEAVDDSQLPKDRFSAERLKGVDSTLKIQPAELGDSAVYLCASQGRESGAGETQYFGPGTRLLVL.

In this sample, this clone turned up a few times. The chain carries TRBV19 and TRBJ1-6, with D possibly being TRBD1 (5 bases). From germline, CDR1 is LNHDA and CDR2 SQIVND (reference sequence). CDR3 size: 15 residues. The CDR3 nucleotides read TGTCAGGGAAACTCCCCCGGCGGGCCCAATTCACCCCTCCACTTT. This sequence encodes CQGNSPGGPNSPLHF.

The chain combines TRBV7-9 with TRBJ1-1, with 8 bases that match TRBD1. The ends lost 4 bases at V and 0 bases at J; junction bases unmatched: 1. There are 14 residues in the CDR3. In germline, CDR1 is SEHNR, CDR2 FQNEAQ (reference sequence). The CDR3 nucleotides are TGTGCCAGCAGCTACAGGGGGATGAACACTGAAGCTTTCTTT. This gives the protein CASSYRGMNTEAFF.

V is TRBV19 and J is TRBJ2-7; D is perhaps TRBD2 (6 bases). Deletions cut 4 bases from V and 3 bases from J, with 19 bases between. Germline-derived CDR1 and CDR2 are LNHDA and SQIVND (reference sequence). The CDR3 extends over 16 amino acids. The CDR3 spells CASSTRGLPTFYEQYF. The CDR3 nucleotides are TGTGCCAGTAGTACTCGCGGACTACCTACATTCTACGAGCAGTACTTC.

This clone occurred once. The chain links TRBV4-3 to TRBJ1-2; TRBD1 is a possible D gene (5 bases). V dropped 4 bases and J dropped 4 bases, with 10 bases sitting between them. The CDR3 consists of 13 residues. Germline assignment: CDR1 LGHNA and CDR2 YSLEER. CDR3 region: CASSPLGGYGYTF. CDR3 nucleotides: TGCGCCAGCAGCCCTCTCGGGGGCTATGGCTACACCTTC.

The chain links TRBV12-5 to TRBJ2-2; D unresolved. The V end was cut by 3 bases, the J end by 4 bases, with 6 bases between. The CDR3 has 13 residues. The germline V gene has CDR1 LGHNT and CDR2 FRNRAP. CDR3: CASGFLSTGELFF. Here the CDR3 DNA reads TGTGCTAGTGGTTTCCTTTCCACCGGGGAGCTGTTTTTT.

The chain joins TRBV7-8 to TRBJ1-2; perhaps TRBD1 as D (5 bases). Trimming removed 1 base from V and 8 bases from J, with 11 bases in between. The germline gives CDR1 SGHVS, CDR2 FQNEAQ. The CDR3 sequence is 13 residues long. The CDR3 spells CASSLGAQGGYTF. CDR3 sequence (DNA): TGTGCCAGCAGCTTAGGGGCCCAGGGAGGCTACACCTTC.

The V call is TRBV2, the J call TRBJ2-7; 9 bases line up with TRBD2. Germline V lookup: CDR1 SNHLY, CDR2 FYNNEI. After removal of 9 bases from V and 4 bases from J, the junction contained 4 bases not matched to a gene. CDR3 length: 12 residues. The CDR3 DNA reads as TGTGCCAGTAGCGGGAGAGGGTACGAGCAGTACTTC. Residues: CASSGRGYEQYF.

This chain links TRBV29-1 with TRBJ2-7, with D maybe TRBD2 (6 bases). The V and J ends lost 2 bases and 4 bases respectively, with 12 bases between them. The CDR3 totals 13 residues. Germline V CDR1 and CDR2: SQVTM, ANQGSEA. CDR3 nucleotide sequence: TGCAGCGTTGAATTGGCAGGGAGGTACGAGCAGTACTTC. Translated, it gives CSVELAGRYEQYF.

This chain uses TRBV7-9 with TRBJ2-4; 7 nucleotides align to TRBD1. With 5 bases clipped from V and 6 bases from J, the junction kept 19 bases outside the gene matches. The V gene's germline CDR1 is SEHNR and CDR2 FQNEAQ (reference sequence). The length of the CDR3 is 18 residues. CDR3 bases: TGTGCCAGCAGCGCCGATTACAGGGGTGGGTTGGCTCGAAACATTCAGTACTTC. Its protein is CASSADYRGGLARNIQYF.

The V call is TRBV5-1, the J call TRBJ2-6, with TRBD1 identical over 11 bases. This CDR3 region has 18 residues. Trimming cost V 5 bases and J 3 bases; bases outside gene matches: 10. CDR1 and CDR2 from the germline V gene are SGHRS and YFSETQ. CDR3 amino acids: CASSPSGQGALGANVLTF. The CDR3 DNA reads as TGCGCCAGCAGTCCTTCCGGACAGGGGGCGCTTGGGGCCAACGTCCTGACTTTC.

V gene TRBV27 combines with J gene TRBJ2-2, with 8 nucleotides matching TRBD2. The length of the CDR3 is 15 residues. Per germline, CDR1 MNHEY and CDR2 SMNVEV (reference sequence). After removal of 2 bases from V and 4 bases from J, the junction contained 3 bases not matched to a gene. The CDR3 nucleotides are TGTGCCAGCAGTTTAAGGCTAGCGGGCACCGGGGAGCTGTTTTTT. Translating gives CASSLRLAGTGELFF.

This clone has just one count. V and J are TRBV2 and TRBJ2-1, with TRBD1 matching over 8 bases. The V gene end was trimmed by 8 bases and the J gene end by 5 bases; junction bases not matched to a gene: 8. The CDR3 is 14 residues long. Germline CDR1 and CDR2: SNHLY and FYNNEI. The CDR3 nucleotides are TGTGCCAGCCAAATGGACAGGGACAACAATGAGCAGTTCTTC. Translating gives CASQMDRDNNEQFF.

This chain links TRBV30 with TRBJ2-5, with TRBD2 identical over 7 bases. The DNA end is a closer match to TRBJ2-7, so the J assignment may be wrong. Germline CDR1 reads GTSNPN; CDR2 reads SVGIG (reference sequence). CDR3 length: 16 residues. CDR3 sequence: CAWTSGLPFSSYEQYF. CDR3 nucleotide sequence: TGTGCCTGGACTAGCGGATTACCTTTTAGCTCCTACGAGCAGTACTTC.

The chain employs TRBV2 and TRBJ2-5; D is unresolved. The V end was cut by 8 bases, the J end by 2 bases, with 12 bases between. Germline assignment: CDR1 SNHLY and CDR2 FYNNEI. This CDR3 spans 13 amino acids. The DNA for the CDR3 is TGTGCCAGCCGTGGGCAGGCACAAGAGACCCAGTACTTC. Amino acid sequence: CASRGQAQETQYF.

This clone was counted between two and nine times. V and J are TRBV11-1 and TRBJ2-6; D may be TRBD1 or TRBD2 (5 bases each). The germline V gene has CDR1 SGHAT and CDR2 FQDESV (reference sequence). The CDR3 sequence is 17 residues long. Trimming took 2 bases from V and 0 from J, leaving 11 bases between them. The CDR3 loop reads CASSLTGGLSGANVLTF. The CDR3, as DNA: TGTGCCAGCAGCTTAACAGGCGGACTCTCTGGGGCCAACGTCCTGACTTTC.

The V and J genes are TRBV5-1 and TRBJ1-1; D not certain. The V and J ends lost 1 base and 2 bases respectively, with 12 bases between them. The CDR3 totals 15 residues. Germline V CDR1 and CDR2: SGHRS, YFSETQ. In DNA, the CDR3 is TGCGCCAGCAGCTTGTTAGGTCAGGACAACACTGAAGCTTTCTTT. Its translation: CASSLLGQDNTEAFF.

The chain combines TRBV6-5 with TRBJ1-4; D is possibly TRBD1 (6 bases). The germline V and J ends were trimmed by 9 bases and 0 bases, with 14 bases remaining between them. The germline gives CDR1 MNHEY, CDR2 SVGAGI. CDR3 size: 15 residues. The CDR3 loop reads CASRPTGPTNEKLFF. The CDR3 DNA reads TGTGCCAGTCGCCCAACAGGGCCAACTAATGAAAAACTGTTTTTT.

The V gene is TRBV5-1, the J gene TRBJ2-3; 7 nucleotides agree with TRBD2. Germline trimming cut 0 bases from V and 3 bases from J; bases unmatched to any gene: 7. The CDR3 sequence is 16 residues long. Germline lookup yields CDR1 SGHRS and CDR2 YFSETQ. The CDR3 coding sequence is TGCGCCAGCAGCTTGGCACCAGCGGGGTCAACAGATACGCAGTATTTT. Its protein is CASSLAPAGSTDTQYF.

This chain uses TRBV14 with TRBJ1-1, with a weak D call TRBD1 (5 bases). Germline V gene data show CDR1 as SGHDN and CDR2 as FVKESK. This CDR3 comprises 11 residues. Trimming left V 10 bases short and J 6 bases short, with 12 bases between. CDR3 region: CAITIGAEAFF. The DNA of the CDR3 is TGTGCCATTACTATAGGGGCTGAAGCTTTCTTT.

The genes are TRBV5-1 and TRBJ1-1, with D unresolved. The germline CDR1 and CDR2 sequences are SGHRS and YFSETQ. The germline V and J ends were trimmed by 0 bases and 5 bases, with 8 bases remaining between them. CDR3 length: 13 residues. CDR3 DNA: TGCGCCAGCAGCTTGGAGGGAATAACTGAAGCTTTCTTT. Translating gives CASSLEGITEAFF.

This clone came up a few times. The rearrangement links TRBV7-2 to TRBJ1-3; no clear D. This CDR3 spans 12 amino acids. Germline V lookup: CDR1 SGHTA, CDR2 FQGNSA. V was pared by 3 bases and J by 3 bases, with 3 bases between. The CDR3: CASSFVGNTIYF. CDR3 coding DNA: TGTGCCAGCAGCTTTGTTGGAAACACCATATATTTT.

The V and J genes are TRBV5-1 and TRBJ2-5, with D tentatively TRBD2 (6 bases). The CDR3 is 16 amino acids. Germline-derived CDR1 and CDR2 are SGHRS and YFSETQ. Trimming stripped 1 base from V and 2 bases from J, with 15 bases between. Here the CDR3 reads CASSLYGPGTQETQYF. The CDR3 DNA is TGCGCCAGCAGCTTGTACGGCCCGGGGACTCAAGAGACCCAGTACTTC.

The chain couples TRBV6-1 to TRBJ1-1; D not resolved. Per the germline V gene, CDR1 is MNHNS and CDR2 is SASEGT. V was trimmed by 8 bases and J by 3 bases, leaving 7 bases between them. The CDR3 consists of 11 residues. The DNA for the CDR3 is TGTGCCAGCCAATTTCACACTGAAGCTTTCTTT. Its translation: CASQFHTEAFF.

This clone was seen a single time. V gene TRBV7-3 combines with J gene TRBJ2-2; 7 bases fit TRBD2. The ends lost 5 bases at V and 5 bases at J; junction bases unmatched: 5. The CDR3 extends over 14 amino acids. CDR1 and CDR2 (germline): SGHTA, FQGTGA. The CDR3: CASSSEAGTGELFF. The CDR3 nucleotides are TGTGCCAGCAGCAGTGAAGCGGGGACCGGGGAGCTGTTTTTT.